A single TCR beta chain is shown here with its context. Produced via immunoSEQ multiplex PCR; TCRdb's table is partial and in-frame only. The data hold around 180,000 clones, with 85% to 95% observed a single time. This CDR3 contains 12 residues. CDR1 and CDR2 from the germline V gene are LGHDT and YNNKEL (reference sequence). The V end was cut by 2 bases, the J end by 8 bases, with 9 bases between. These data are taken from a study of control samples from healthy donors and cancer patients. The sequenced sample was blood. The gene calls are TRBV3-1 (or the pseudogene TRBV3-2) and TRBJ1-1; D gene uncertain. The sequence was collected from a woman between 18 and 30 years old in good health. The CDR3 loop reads CASSQFPEEAFF. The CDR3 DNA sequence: TGTGCCAGCAGCCAATTTCCGGAAGAAGCTTTCTTT.